The TCR beta chain described here comes from a study of OX40 agonist ivuxolimab in advanced cancers. Across the study: Cohort: roughly 79% men, mean age approximately 60, aged about 20 to 79.

Baseline was the first blood sampling point, followed by cycle 4 day 1 and cycle 7 day 1. This clone has only one observation. As yet, its antigen is unknown. Germline CDR1 reads LNHDA; CDR2 reads SQIVND (reference sequence). V was clipped by 3 bases and J by 2 bases; unmatched bases: 6. The CDR3 has 15 residues. Findings and limits, study-wide: At 0.1 to 3.0 mg/kg, CD4+ and CD8+ blood T cells expanded clonally by week 6. On average, CD8+ T cells had more expanded clones than CD4+.

This table comes from immunoSEQ multiplex PCR, and its TCRdb copy is limited to in-frame clones, with some not included. The sample lists 150,000 to 170,000 clones; 94% were seen once. This receptor was obtained from an adult with an advanced solid tumor such as melanoma, head and neck, liver or kidney cancer. The sequencing here drew on CD4+ or CD8+ T cells sorted from blood, taken in a trial of the OX40 agonist ivuxolimab. V is TRBV19 and J is TRBJ2-5; 7 nucleotides line up with TRBD2. The CDR3 DNA follows: TGTGCCAGTAGTATCCAGCGGGGCTTTCAAGAGACCCAGTACTTC. This gives the protein CASSIQRGFQETQYF. Supplemented by reference TRBV19 and TRBJ2-5, the full variable domain reads DGGITQSPKYLFRKEGQNVTLSCEQNLNHDAMYWYRQDPGQGLRLIYYSQIVNDFQKGDIAEGYSVSREKKESFPLTVTSAQKNPTAFYLCASSIQRGFQETQYFGPGTRLLVL.